The present entry profiles one T cell receptor (beta chain) with its context. The target antigen is unknown. Together with a sample-barcoded 5' primer, a J-beta primer mix was included in a second PCR lasting roughly 6 to 12 cycles. Each CDR3 protein is one row after TCRdb ran MiXCR on the 5' RACE reads. The sample contains over 1,200,000 distinct CDR3 sequences, approximately 60% of which appear only once. This entry is derived from a study of blood T cells in healthy people across ages. Regarding the study as a whole: In older individuals, TCR beta diversity per million T cells was lower, falling roughly linearly with age.

The CDR3 consists of 14 residues. Germline CDR1 reads DFQATT; CDR2 reads SNEGSKA (reference sequence). The V and J ends lost 6 bases and 4 bases respectively, with 13 bases between them. J is TRBJ1-6 and V is TRBV20-1, with D unresolved. This clonotype originated in a man in his late teens or twenties in good health. Sequenced: blood. The CDR3 region is CSAPIDRYNSPLHF. The CDR3 DNA reads TGCAGTGCCCCTATCGACCGATATAATTCACCCCTCCACTTT.